The clone carrying this T cell receptor beta chain was seen a handful of times. Its antigen is as yet unknown. V was cut by 5 bases and J by 2 bases, with 10 bases left in between. The CDR3 totals 15 residues. Looked up from germline, CDR1 is LNHDA and CDR2 is SQIVND (reference sequence). The record originates from a study of cytomegalovirus exposure and HLA in healthy donors. Study-level results: In a later analysis, specific HLA alleles were associated with 16,000 or so TCR beta sequences at a 0.05 false discovery rate. Specificity for CMV antigens was confirmed in vitro for a few of the CMV-associated chains. The study listed roughly 160 cytomegalovirus-associated TCR beta chains. TCR beta V- and J-gene trimming was later associated with a missense DCLRE1C variant.

PCR involved 60 Vbeta and 13 Jbeta primers. Using immunoSEQ multiplex PCR, the repertoire was profiled, and TCRdb retains in-frame clones only, with some absent. The table has more than 85,000 clones, roughly 13% seen once. The receptor was isolated from a man aged 35 to 55 in good health and CMV-seropositive. The chain has TRBV19 and TRBJ2-6; a weak D match, TRBD1 (5 bases). The sequenced sample consisted of PBMCs. Written as DNA, the CDR3 is TGTGCCAGTAGTCAGCAGGGTACTGGGGCCAACGTCCTGACTTTC. It is translated as CASSQQGTGANVLTF.